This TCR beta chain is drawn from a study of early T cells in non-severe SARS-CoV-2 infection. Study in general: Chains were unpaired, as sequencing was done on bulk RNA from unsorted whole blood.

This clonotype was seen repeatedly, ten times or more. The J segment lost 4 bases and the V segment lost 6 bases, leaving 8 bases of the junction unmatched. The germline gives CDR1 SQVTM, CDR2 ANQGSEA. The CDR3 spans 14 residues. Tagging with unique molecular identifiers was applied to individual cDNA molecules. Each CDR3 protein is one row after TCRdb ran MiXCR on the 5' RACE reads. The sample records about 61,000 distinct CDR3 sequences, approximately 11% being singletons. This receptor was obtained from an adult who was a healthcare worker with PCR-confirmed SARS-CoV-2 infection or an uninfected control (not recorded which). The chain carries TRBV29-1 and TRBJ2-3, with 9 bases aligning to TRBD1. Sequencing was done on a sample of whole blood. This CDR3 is CSVTPGQGSDTQYF. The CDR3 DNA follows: TGCAGCGTAACCCCGGGACAGGGATCAGATACGCAGTATTTT.